This TCR beta chain was obtained from a study of blood T cells in healthy people across ages. Study results and limitations: Naive CD4+ cell counts and diversity both ran higher in long-lived than in aged donors.

V lost 7 bases to trimming and J lost 0 bases, with 12 bases between them. The CDR3 is made up of 13 amino acids. CDR1 and CDR2 from the germline V gene are SQVTM and ANQGSEA. This clonotype has a handful of counts. The antigen remains unidentified. A sample-barcoded 5' primer and a J-beta primer mix were used in a second PCR of roughly 6 to 11 cycles. From the 5' RACE reads, TCRdb called clonotypes with MiXCR, one entry per CDR3 protein. The repertoire includes 1.2 million to 1.5 million distinct CDR3 sequences, around two fifths of them detected once, and under 8% sits in the top ten. The sequenced sample was blood. The rearrangement uses TRBV29-1 and TRBJ1-1; D is perhaps TRBD1 (6 bases). The clonotype comes from a woman aged 18-29 years in good health. CDR3 nucleotides: TGCAGCGGGCGGGGGGCCATGAACACTGAAGCTTTCTTT. This encodes CSGRGAMNTEAFF.